Following are 15 T cell receptor beta chains from one sample sequenced in a study of CD8+ T cells in alopecia areata. The authors extracted RNA and reverse transcribed it into cDNA as the sequencing template. Here immunoSEQ multiplex PCR was the method, and the copy in TCRdb shows in-frame clones only, minus some. This sample has about 120,000 clones, each found more than once. Sequenced: lesional skin. These receptors all come from a C3H/HeJ mouse with alopecia areata. The MHC haplotype recorded for the strain is H2-k.

This clone was recorded at least ten times. Mouse gene names and germline throughout. The CDR3 end falls 4 residues outside the read, so it is completed with the germline J gene. V gene TRBV13-3 combines with J gene TRBJ2-7; 9 bases match TRBD2. Germline CDR1 and CDR2: NNHDY and SYVADS. The CDR3 has 14 amino acids. The part of the CDR3 DNA that was read is TGTGCCAGCAGTGATCTCCTGGGGGGGTAT. Its translation: CASSDLLGGY. The complete CDR3 sequence is CASSDLLGGYEQYF.

Ten or more counts support this clone. Gene names are the mouse ones. Read coverage stops 4 residues before the CDR3 terminus; the germline J gene supplies the remainder. The chain couples TRBV13-3 to TRBJ2-4; the match to TRBD2 covers 7 bases. Trimming removed 4 bases from V and 0 bases from J; junction bases left unmatched: 5. The CDR3 length is 15 residues. The germline gives CDR1 NNHDY, CDR2 SYVADS. CDR3 DNA, as far as it was read: TGTGCCAGCAGTCCTGACTGGGCAAGTCAAAAC. It translates to CASSPDWASQN. The whole CDR3 region reads CASSPDWASQNTLYF. Full variable domain (outside the CDR3, taken from reference TRBV13-3 and TRBJ2-4): EAAVTQSPRSKVAVTGGKVTLSCHQTNNHDYMYWYRQDTGHGLRLIHYSYVADSTEKGDIPDGYKASRPSQENFSLILELASLSQTAVYFCASSPDWASQNTLYFGAGTRLSVL.

Concerning this clone itself: Mouse names are used for the genes. The CDR3 end lies 4 residues beyond the end of the read and is filled in from the germline J gene. The V gene is TRBV13-3, the J gene TRBJ2-5, with TRBD2 matching 7 bases. The V and J ends lost 1 base and 0 bases, in that order; junction bases with no gene match: 5. This CDR3 region has 16 residues. The germline V gene encodes CDR1 NNHDY and CDR2 SYVADS. The CDR3 sequence is CASSDSGGDNQDTQYF. The part of the CDR3 DNA that was read is TGTGCCAGCAGTGATTCCGGGGGGGATAACCAAGAC. The whole variable domain, remainder taken from reference TRBV13-3 and TRBJ2-5, is EAAVTQSPRSKVAVTGGKVTLSCHQTNNHDYMYWYRQDTGHGLRLIHYSYVADSTEKGDIPDGYKASRPSQENFSLILELASLSQTAVYFCASSDSGGDNQDTQYFGPGTRLLVL.

A remark on this clone: All gene names here are mouse names. The read stops 4 residues short of the end of the CDR3; the missing end is completed from the germline J gene. The V call is TRBV14, the J call TRBJ2-7; 8 bases line up with TRBD2. There are 14 residues in the CDR3. CDR1 and CDR2 (germline): SGHDT, FRDEAV. Partial CDR3 DNA: TGTGCCAGCAGTCCCGACTGGGGACCTTAT. It codes for CASSPDWGPY. The whole CDR3 sequence reads CASSPDWGPYEQYF.

In its sample, this clone was seen many times. Any gene name here is a mouse gene name. The read comes to an end 4 residues before the CDR3 does, leaving the germline J gene to fill in the end. The chain links TRBV13-3 to TRBJ2-7, with 7 nucleotides matching TRBD2. CDR1 is NNHDY, CDR2 SYVADS, per germline. V lost 2 bases and J lost 3; bases outside the gene matches: 5. The CDR3 consists of 14 residues. The CDR3 spells CASSDGGEGYEQYF. The sequenced part of the CDR3 DNA is TGTGCCAGCAGTGACGGGGGGGAGGGCTAT.

This clone turned up a few times. Gene labels here are mouse ones. The sequence runs out 4 residues before the end of the CDR3; the remainder is reconstructed from the germline J gene. Other DNA sequences in this specimen translate into the identical CDR3. The chain recombines TRBV13-2 with TRBJ2-1; 7 nucleotides align to TRBD1. The V segment lost 5 bases and the J segment 1 base; nucleotides outside the gene matches: 3. The germline gives CDR1 NNHNN, CDR2 SYGAGS (reference sequence). There are 14 residues in the CDR3. The chain's CDR3 is CASGPGQNYAEQFF. Partial CDR3 DNA: TGTGCCAGCGGGCCGGGACAGAACTATGCT.

With regard to this clone: Each gene name is a mouse one. CDR3 DNA, as far as it was read: TGTGCCAGCAGTGAAGATGGGGGGGAGGGGGCAGAA. Encoded protein: CASSEDGGEGAE. The whole CDR3 protein is CASSEDGGEGAETLYF. V gene TRBV13-3 combines with J gene TRBJ2-3, with TRBD2 matching 8 bases. The read gets to within 4 residues of the CDR3 end, and the germline J gene fills in the rest. Looked up from germline, CDR1 is NNHDY and CDR2 is SYVADS. There are 16 residues in the CDR3. The junction had 8 bases not matched to a gene; V was cut back by 2 bases and J by 3 bases.

To note about this clone: Gene names follow the mouse nomenclature. The read stops 4 residues short of the end of the CDR3; the missing end is completed from the germline J gene. This chain links TRBV13-2 with TRBJ2-2; 7 nucleotides align to TRBD2. The V gene's germline CDR1 is NNHNN and CDR2 SYGAGS (reference sequence). This CDR3 has 16 residues. The ends lost 1 base at V and 2 bases at J; junction bases unmatched: 5. Partial CDR3 DNA: TGTGCCAGCGGTGATAGAGGACTGGCGAACACCGGG. Amino acid sequence: CASGDRGLANTG. The CDR3 in full is CASGDRGLANTGQLYF.

This clone was seen more than once but under ten times. A mismatch at residue 10 separates the TCRdb protein from the translated DNA, so the protein presented here was translated from the DNA. These gene names are mouse names. The CDR3 end lies 3 residues beyond the end of the read and is filled in from the germline J gene. This chain joins TRBV13-3 and TRBJ1-6; possibly TRBD1 for D (6 bases). TRBJ1-6 is recorded as an ORF, its role being uncertain. Looked up from germline, CDR1 is NNHDY and CDR2 is SYVADS. V lost 6 bases, J lost 7 bases, and 11 bases lay in between. The CDR3 totals 13 residues. The CDR3 reads CASKRDKNSPLYF. The CDR3 DNA, read in part, is TGTGCCAGCAAACGGGACAAAAATTCGCCC.

This clone was found a few times. The protein recorded in TCRdb does not match the translated DNA at residue 12; the protein presented here comes from translating the DNA. Germline and genes: mouse. The read terminates 3 residues ahead of where the CDR3 ends, so the germline J gene completes it. The chain uses TRBV19 and TRBJ1-3, with 7 nucleotides matching TRBD1. Germline V gives CDR1 FNHDT, CDR2 SITEND (reference sequence). There are 15 residues in the CDR3. Trimming removed 0 bases from V and 4 bases from J; junction bases left unmatched: 4. Partial CDR3 DNA: TGTGCCAGCAGTATAGCTGACAGGGCGGGAAATACG. Translation: CASSIADRAGNT. In full, the CDR3 reads CASSIADRAGNTLYF. Looking up the rest from reference TRBV19 and TRBJ1-3 gives the full variable domain: GGIITQTPKFLIGQEGQKLTLKCQQNFNHDTMYWYRQDSGKGLRLIYYSITENDLQKGDLSEGYDASREKKSSFSLTVTSAQKNEMAVFLCASSIADRAGNTLYFGEGSRLIVV.

In the case of this clone: The protein TCRdb lists differs from the translation of the DNA at residue 13; the protein given here is translated from the DNA itself. All gene names here are mouse names. Read coverage stops 3 residues before the CDR3 terminus; the germline J gene supplies the remainder. The chain has TRBV1 and TRBJ1-6; TRBD1 aligns across 8 bases. TRBJ1-6 is an ORF; its function is uncertain. CDR1 NSQYPW and CDR2 LRSPGD come from the germline V gene (reference sequence). J was trimmed by 7 bases and V by 0 bases; bases with no gene match: 5. The CDR3 consists of 16 residues. This chain's CDR3 is CTCSADNPGGNSPLYF. CDR3 DNA (partial): TGCACCTGCAGTGCAGATAATCCAGGGGGCAATTCGCCC.

This clone was detected a few times. Gene names refer to mouse genes. The CDR3 end falls 4 residues outside the read, so it is completed with the germline J gene. The chain combines TRBV19 with TRBJ2-7; TRBD1 matches at 11 bases. Germline CDR1 is FNHDT and CDR2 is SITEND (reference sequence). The CDR3 runs to 14 residues. This chain's CDR3 is CASSMGQGEDEQYF. The sequenced part of the CDR3 DNA is TGTGCCAGCAGTATGGGACAGGGGGAGGAT.

At least ten counts were recorded for this clone. The germline and genes are mouse ones. The sequence runs out 4 residues before the end of the CDR3; the remainder is reconstructed from the germline J gene. The rearrangement joins TRBV1 to TRBJ1-1; 7 bases map to TRBD1. V gave up 2 bases and J gave up 4 bases; unmatched junction bases: 4. The CDR3 contains 14 residues. Germline V gene lookup returns CDR1 NSQYPW and CDR2 LRSPGD (reference sequence). This CDR3 is CTCSANRGPTEVFF. The DNA read from the CDR3 is TGCACCTGCAGTGCAAACAGGGGCCCCACA. The variable domain in full, completed from reference TRBV1 and TRBJ1-1, reads VTLLEQNPRWRLVPRGQAVNLRCILKNSQYPWMSWYQQDLQKQLQWLFTLRSPGDKEVKSLPGADYLATRVTDTELRLQVANMSQGRTLYCTCSANRGPTEVFFGKGTRLTVV.

As for this clone: All gene names here are mouse names. From the germline J gene comes the end of the CDR3, since the read stops 4 residues before it. The J gene is TRBJ1-4, the V gene TRBV13-3; 7 nucleotides match TRBD1. The junction had 5 bases not matched to a gene; V was cut back by 4 bases and J by 5 bases. CDR1 and CDR2 (germline): NNHDY, SYVADS. The CDR3 sequence is 14 residues long. The sequenced CDR3 bases are TGTGCCAGCAGTAAGACAGGGAGAAACGAA. This codes for CASSKTGRNE. The full CDR3 is CASSKTGRNERLFF.

This clone appeared a few times. TCRdb gives a protein that differs at residue 13 from what the DNA encodes, so the protein here is translated from the DNA. Gene names follow the mouse nomenclature. The CDR3 is cut off 3 residues early in the read; its end comes from the germline J gene. V gene TRBV13-3 combines with J gene TRBJ1-3; TRBD1 matches at 9 bases. Germline V CDR1 and CDR2: NNHDY, SYVADS. J lost 2 bases, V lost 5 bases, and 8 bases had no gene match. The CDR3 loop spans 16 amino acids. CDR3 sequence: CASRETGGATGNTLYF. The DNA read from the CDR3 is TGTGCCAGCAGGGAAACAGGGGGCGCCACTGGAAATACG.